These 6 T cell receptor beta chains came from one sample sequenced in a study of cytomegalovirus exposure and HLA in healthy donors (dated by TCRdb to the late 2010s). Library preparation employed the immunoSEQ multiplex PCR assay. TCRdb stores this immuneACCESS table with in-frame sequences only. Part of the clones is absent; in the studies checked, under half of the shortfall reflects unresolved V genes, and no reason is known for the rest. This sample has under 150,000 clones in its table, and just over 85% of those were observed once. The ten largest clones add up to 7.5% to 8.5% of the sample. Sequencing used PBMCs. Receptors originate from a woman between 18 and 29 years old in good health and CMV-seropositive.

This chain uses TRBV27 with TRBJ2-7; possible D gene TRBD2, 5 bases. The CDR3 runs 14 residues. The V end was cut by 7 bases, the J end by 0 bases, with 13 bases between. The germline V gene has CDR1 MNHEY and CDR2 SMNVEV (reference sequence). CDR3 loop: CASIGGWNSYEQYF. The CDR3 nucleotides read TGTGCCAGCATAGGCGGGTGGAACTCCTACGAGCAGTACTTC.

J is TRBJ2-5 and V is TRBV7-9; D is uncertain. This CDR3 is 12 amino acids long. V gave up 8 bases and J gave up 3 bases, with 10 bases separating them. Germline loops: CDR1 SEHNR, CDR2 FQNEAQ (reference sequence). CDR3: CASGWRKETQYF. In DNA form, the CDR3 reads TGTGCCAGCGGGTGGCGGAAAGAGACCCAGTACTTC.

The chain uses TRBV30 and TRBJ2-2; 8 positions match TRBD2. Germline V gene data show CDR1 as GTSNPN and CDR2 as SVGIG (reference sequence). The CDR3 is 16 residues long. The trim removed 2 bases at V and 4 bases at J, leaving 9 bases unmatched. CDR3 bases: TGTGCCTGGAGTCTCCAGCGGGAGTGGGGCACCGGGGAGCTGTTTTTT. It translates to CAWSLQREWGTGELFF.

The chain employs TRBV23-1 and TRBJ1-1; no firm D call. TRBV23-1 is an ORF, and what it does is uncertain. This CDR3 has 15 residues. Trimming stripped 3 bases from V and 3 bases from J, with 14 bases between. Here the CDR3 reads CASSHPRGWDTEAFF. The CDR3 bases are TGCGCCAGCAGTCACCCGCGGGGATGGGACACTGAAGCTTTCTTT.

The chain links TRBV6-4 to TRBJ2-1; D is unresolved. The germline V gene has CDR1 MRHNA and CDR2 SNTAGT. The germline V and J ends were trimmed by 4 bases and 4 bases, with 14 bases remaining between them. The CDR3 consists of 15 residues. The CDR3 coding sequence is TGTGCCAGCAGTGTCAAGGAGCCCTCTTACAATGAGCAGTTCTTC. This encodes CASSVKEPSYNEQFF.

This chain links TRBV5-5 with TRBJ1-1; 7 bases fit TRBD1. Germline CDR1 reads SGHKS; CDR2 reads YYEKEE (reference sequence). With 5 bases clipped from V and 0 bases from J, the junction kept 1 base outside the gene matches. This CDR3 has 13 amino acids. CDR3 protein: CASRGQMNTEAFF. In DNA, the CDR3 is TGTGCCAGCAGGGGACAGATGAACACTGAAGCTTTCTTT. Together with reference TRBV5-5 and TRBJ1-1, the CDR3 gives the full variable domain: DAGVTQSPTHLIKTRGQQVTLRCSPISGHKSVSWYQQVLGQGPQFIFQYYEKEERGRGNFPDRFSARQFPNYSSELNVNALLLGDSALYLCASRGQMNTEAFFGQGTRLTVV.